These 21 T cell receptor beta chains were all obtained from the same sample, sequenced in a study of CD8+ T cells in alopecia areata. Regarding treatment: oral pan-JAK inhibitor, 5-10 mg twice daily. Extracted RNA was reverse transcribed into cDNA, the sequencing template. Clones were sequenced by immunoSEQ multiplex PCR, and TCRdb holds only the in-frame ones, with some missing. The profile covers about 94,000 clones, with more than 65% appearing a single time and approximately 15% taken by the ten largest. The input for sequencing was CD8+ T cells sorted from blood, taken at approximately week 42, from a patient treated with tofacitinib. The receptors here all came from a human donor with alopecia areata.

J is TRBJ1-5 and V is TRBV6-1, with 7 positions matching TRBD1. The length of the CDR3 is 13 residues. The germline V gene encodes CDR1 MNHNS and CDR2 SASEGT. With 6 bases clipped from V and 9 bases from J, the junction kept 8 bases outside the gene matches. The CDR3 bases are TGTGCCAGCAGACGGGACAGCGGGCGGCCCCAGCATTTT. Amino acid sequence: CASRRDSGRPQHF.

The rearrangement joins TRBV27 to TRBJ2-1; 7 nucleotides agree with TRBD2. The CDR3 has 13 amino acids. The V gene end was trimmed by 5 bases and the J gene end by 8 bases; junction bases not matched to a gene: 6. The germline CDR1 and CDR2 sequences are MNHEY and SMNVEV (reference sequence). Here the CDR3 reads CASSATSVHEQFF. CDR3 DNA sequence: TGTGCCAGCAGTGCAACTAGCGTCCATGAGCAGTTCTTC.

This clone appeared a few times. Different DNA sequences within this sample yield the same CDR3. The chain carries TRBV29-1 and TRBJ1-1; D gene ambiguous. Germline CDR1 reads SQVTM; CDR2 reads ANQGSEA. This CDR3 region has 15 residues. V lost 4 bases, J lost 1 base, and 16 bases lay in between. The CDR3 protein is CSVGSNTRPNTEAFF. CDR3 bases: TGCAGCGTTGGTAGTAATACGAGGCCGAACACTGAAGCTTTCTTT. The full variable domain, its missing parts supplied by reference TRBV29-1 and TRBJ1-1, is SAVISQKPSRDICQRGTSLTIQCQVDSQVTMMFWYRQQPGQSLTLIATANQGSEATYESGFVIDKFPISRPNLTFSTLTVSNMSPEDSSIYLCSVGSNTRPNTEAFFGQGTRLTVV.

The V and J genes are TRBV13 and TRBJ2-7; 10 nucleotides match TRBD1. Germline V gene lookup returns CDR1 PRHDT and CDR2 FYEKMQ (reference sequence). Germline trimming cut 6 bases from V and 0 bases from J; bases unmatched to any gene: 5. The CDR3 extends over 15 amino acids. The CDR3 is CASSNRQGASYEQYF. CDR3 in DNA: TGTGCCAGCAGTAATAGACAGGGGGCCTCCTACGAGCAGTACTTC.

CDR3 bases: TGTGCCAGTACCTTCTCGAGAGGGGACTATGGCTACACCTTC. It yields the protein CASTFSRGDYGYTF. The chain recombines TRBV19 with TRBJ1-2; a possible D gene is TRBD1 (5 bases). The CDR3 spans 14 residues. Germline CDR1 is LNHDA and CDR2 is SQIVND (reference sequence). Trimming left V 7 bases short and J 3 bases short, with 15 bases between.

The rearrangement uses TRBV9 and TRBJ2-2, with D perhaps matching TRBD1 (5 bases). V gave up 4 bases and J gave up 6 bases, with 10 bases separating them. Looked up from germline, CDR1 is SGDLS and CDR2 is YYNGEE. The CDR3 length is 13 residues. The CDR3 DNA sequence: TGTGCCAGCAGCAGCAGGGATCCCGGGGAGCTGTTTTTT. Translation gives CASSSRDPGELFF. Full variable domain (remainder filled in from reference TRBV9 and TRBJ2-2): DSGVTQTPKHLITATGQRVTLRCSPRSGDLSVYWYQQSLDQGLQFLIQYYNGEERAKGNILERFSAQQFPDLHSELNLSSLELGDSALYFCASSSRDPGELFFGEGSRLTVL.

CDR3 protein: CSVEFMSDQAFF. The DNA for the CDR3 is TGCAGCGTTGAGTTCATGTCGGACCAAGCTTTCTTT. The chain joins TRBV29-1 to TRBJ1-1, with D hard to call. V lost 3 bases and J 9 bases, leaving 14 bases between the germline ends. The CDR3 is made up of 12 amino acids. Germline loops: CDR1 SQVTM, CDR2 ANQGSEA.

V is TRBV7-3 and J is TRBJ2-1, with a weak D call TRBD2 (6 bases). The germline V and J ends were trimmed by 4 bases and 0 bases, with 7 bases remaining between them. Germline V lookup: CDR1 SGHTA, CDR2 FQGTGA. CDR3 length: 14 residues. The CDR3 reads CASSSGGSYNEQFF. CDR3 sequence (DNA): TGTGCCAGCAGCTCCGGGGGCTCCTACAATGAGCAGTTCTTC.

The rearrangement links TRBV30 to TRBJ2-1; D uncertain. Germline assignment: CDR1 GTSNPN and CDR2 SVGIG (reference sequence). Trimming stripped 5 bases from V and 0 bases from J, with 5 bases between. CDR3 length: 12 residues. CDR3 DNA: TGTGCCTGGGGTCCCTCCTACAATGAGCAGTTCTTC. This gives the protein CAWGPSYNEQFF.

The gene calls are TRBV19 and TRBJ1-4, with a tentative D call TRBD1 (5 bases). Trimming pared 8 bases from V and 12 bases from J, leaving 19 bases between. This CDR3 region has 13 residues. CDR1 and CDR2 from the germline V gene are LNHDA and SQIVND (reference sequence). The CDR3 region is CASSPGPLVELFF. Written as DNA, the CDR3 is TGTGCCAGTTCTCCGGGACCCCTCGTAGAACTGTTTTTT.

This chain links TRBV13 with TRBJ1-1; no clear D gene. This CDR3 has 14 residues. Trimming took off 3 bases at V and 0 bases at J, with 8 bases between the two ends. Per the germline V gene, CDR1 is PRHDT and CDR2 is FYEKMQ (reference sequence). CDR3 loop: CASSFPGMNTEAFF. The CDR3 coding sequence is TGTGCCAGCAGCTTCCCCGGGATGAACACTGAAGCTTTCTTT.

This clone has a handful of counts. The CDR3 sequence: CASSLFGYSSYEQYF. DNA for the CDR3: TGTGCCAGCAGTTTATTTGGTTACAGCTCCTACGAGCAGTACTTC. The rearrangement uses TRBV27 and TRBJ2-7; D is uncertain. The CDR3 contains 15 residues. The germline V gene has CDR1 MNHEY and CDR2 SMNVEV (reference sequence). The ends were cut back, 1 base at V and 0 bases at J, with 10 bases in the middle.

In its sample, this clone was seen many times. The J gene is TRBJ2-2, the V gene TRBV14; a weak D match, TRBD1 (5 bases). This CDR3 contains 14 residues. Trimming pared 3 bases from V and 5 bases from J, leaving 10 bases between. Per the germline V gene, CDR1 is SGHDN and CDR2 is FVKESK. In DNA form, the CDR3 reads TGTGCCAGCAGCCAGAATTCAGGGACCGGGGAGCTGTTTTTT. This gives the protein CASSQNSGTGELFF.

V and J are TRBV7-3 and TRBJ2-5; TRBD2 is a possible D gene (6 bases). The CDR3 length is 14 residues. V was shortened by 3 bases and J by 4 bases, with 12 bases between the two germline ends. Germline V gene lookup returns CDR1 SGHTA and CDR2 FQGTGA. The CDR3 is CASSFGGPLETQYF. CDR3 coding DNA: TGTGCCAGCAGCTTCGGGGGACCTTTAGAGACCCAGTACTTC.

This clone was seen more than once but under ten times. The V gene is TRBV7-9, the J gene TRBJ2-1, with D perhaps matching TRBD1 (6 bases). Germline CDR1 SEHNR, CDR2 FQNEAQ (reference sequence). This CDR3 spans 16 amino acids. Trimming took off 4 bases at V and 9 bases at J, with 22 bases between the two ends. In DNA form, the CDR3 reads TGTGCCAGCAGCTCCCTCACCGAGACAGGCGACCTTGAGCAGTTCTTC. It specifies CASSSLTETGDLEQFF.

In regard to this clone: Other DNA sequences of this sample code for an identical CDR3. V and J are TRBV30 and TRBJ2-1; no firm D call. Germline values: CDR1 GTSNPN, CDR2 SVGIG (reference sequence). The germline V and J ends were trimmed by 0 bases and 8 bases, with 8 bases remaining between them. CDR3 size: 12 residues. CDR3 loop: CAWSVGPDEQFF. The CDR3 coding sequence is TGTGCCTGGAGTGTTGGACCGGATGAGCAGTTCTTC. The entire variable domain, with the rest obtained from reference TRBV30 and TRBJ2-1, is as follows: SQTIHQWPATLVQPVGSPLSLECTVEGTSNPNLYWYRQAAGRGLQLLFYSVGIGQISSEVPQNLSASRPQDRQFILSSKKLLLSDSGFYLCAWSVGPDEQFFGPGTRLTVL.

V usage is TRBV13 and J usage is TRBJ2-7; 8 nucleotides line up with TRBD1. CDR3 length: 15 residues. The V and J ends lost 5 bases and 3 bases, in that order; junction bases with no gene match: 9. Germline loops: CDR1 PRHDT, CDR2 FYEKMQ (reference sequence). CDR3 bases: TGTGCCAGCAGCGCCGGACAGGGCCCTTTCTACGAGCAGTACTTC. Its translation is CASSAGQGPFYEQYF.

This clone has a single count. The gene calls are TRBV6-1 and TRBJ2-7, with a weak D call TRBD1 (6 bases). The CDR3 has 13 amino acids. Trimming cost V 6 bases and J 3 bases, with 12 bases left between them. CDR1 is MNHNS and CDR2 is SASEGT in the germline V gene. Written as DNA, the CDR3 is TGTGCCAGCAGGGACACAGGGTTCTACGAGCAGTACTTC. Translated, it gives CASRDTGFYEQYF.

The CDR3 DNA reads as TGTGCCAGCAGCTTATCCCGCAATGAGCAGTTCTTC. Encoded protein: CASSLSRNEQFF. This rearrangement joins TRBV11-2 to TRBJ2-1; no clear D. In germline, CDR1 is SGHAT, CDR2 FQNNGV. Trimming shortened V by 2 bases and J by 6 bases, and 5 bases separated the two germline ends. The CDR3 is 12 amino acids.

The chain is built from TRBV30 and TRBJ2-5; TRBD2 matches at 7 bases. With V trimmed by 2 bases and J by 2 bases, 5 bases remained unmatched. CDR1 and CDR2 from the germline V gene are GTSNPN and SVGIG (reference sequence). The CDR3 consists of 14 residues. The CDR3 is CAWSLGAGQETQYF. CDR3 DNA: TGTGCCTGGAGTTTGGGAGCGGGGCAAGAGACCCAGTACTTC.

The chain joins TRBV29-1 to TRBJ1-2; D remains ambiguous. V lost 5 bases to trimming and J lost 6 bases, with 7 bases between them. CDR1 and CDR2 (germline): SQVTM, ANQGSEA. The CDR3 loop spans 10 amino acids. In DNA form, the CDR3 reads TGCAGCGTTATATGGGATGGCTACACCTTC. Amino acid sequence: CSVIWDGYTF. Full variable domain (rest looked up from reference TRBV29-1 and TRBJ1-2): SAVISQKPSRDICQRGTSLTIQCQVDSQVTMMFWYRQQPGQSLTLIATANQGSEATYESGFVIDKFPISRPNLTFSTLTVSNMSPEDSSIYLCSVIWDGYTFGSGTRLTVV.